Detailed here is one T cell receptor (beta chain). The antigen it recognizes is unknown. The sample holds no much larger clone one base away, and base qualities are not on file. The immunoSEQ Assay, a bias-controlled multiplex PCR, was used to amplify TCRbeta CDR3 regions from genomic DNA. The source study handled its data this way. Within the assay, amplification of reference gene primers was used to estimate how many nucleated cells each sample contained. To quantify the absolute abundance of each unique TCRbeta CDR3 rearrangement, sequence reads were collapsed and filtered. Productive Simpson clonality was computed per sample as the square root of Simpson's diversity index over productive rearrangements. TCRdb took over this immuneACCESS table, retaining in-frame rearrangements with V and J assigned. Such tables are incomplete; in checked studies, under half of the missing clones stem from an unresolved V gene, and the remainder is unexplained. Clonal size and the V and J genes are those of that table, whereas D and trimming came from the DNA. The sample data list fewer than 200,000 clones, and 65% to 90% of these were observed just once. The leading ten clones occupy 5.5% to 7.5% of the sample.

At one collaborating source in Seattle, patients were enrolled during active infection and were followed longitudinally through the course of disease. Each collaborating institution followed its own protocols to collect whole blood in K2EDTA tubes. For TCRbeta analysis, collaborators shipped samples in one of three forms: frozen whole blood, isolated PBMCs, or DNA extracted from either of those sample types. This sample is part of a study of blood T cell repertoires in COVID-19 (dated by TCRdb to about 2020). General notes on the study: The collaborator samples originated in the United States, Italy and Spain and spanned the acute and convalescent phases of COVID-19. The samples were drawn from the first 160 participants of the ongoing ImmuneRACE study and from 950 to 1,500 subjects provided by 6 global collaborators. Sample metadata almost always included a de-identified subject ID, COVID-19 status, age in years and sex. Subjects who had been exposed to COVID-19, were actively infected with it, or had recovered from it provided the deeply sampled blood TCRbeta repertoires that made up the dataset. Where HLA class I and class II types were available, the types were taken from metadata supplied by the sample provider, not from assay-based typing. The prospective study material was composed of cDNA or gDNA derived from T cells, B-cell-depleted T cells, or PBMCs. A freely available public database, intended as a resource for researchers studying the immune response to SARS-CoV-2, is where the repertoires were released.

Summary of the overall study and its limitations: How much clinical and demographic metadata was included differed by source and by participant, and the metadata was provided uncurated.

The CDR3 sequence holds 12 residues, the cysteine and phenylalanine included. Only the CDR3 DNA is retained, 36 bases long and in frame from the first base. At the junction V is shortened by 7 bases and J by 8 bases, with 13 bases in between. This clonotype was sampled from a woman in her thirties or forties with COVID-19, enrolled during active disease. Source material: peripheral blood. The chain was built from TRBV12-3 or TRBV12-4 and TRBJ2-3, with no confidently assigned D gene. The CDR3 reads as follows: CASTYGTGTQYF. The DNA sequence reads TGTGCCAGCACCTACGGCACGGGTACGCAGTATTTT.